The 11 T cell receptor beta chains reported below all come from one sample, sequenced in a study of Ad26.COV2.S vaccination and SARS-CoV-2 variants. Treatment defined: around 19 received Ad26.COV2.S at low or high dose, single or two shots; 5 received placebo; per-sample allocation not given. Day 63 after the first injection of vaccine or placebo was the sampling time. Profiling relied on immunoSEQ multiplex PCR, and the TCRdb table lists in-frame clones only, not all of them. The sample holds fewer than 400,000 clones, 85% to 90% seen once. Sequences were derived from peripheral blood, sampled in a trial of Ad26.COV2.S vaccine versus placebo. Receptors originate from a person between 18 and 65 years old who received the Ad26.COV2.S COVID-19 vaccine or a placebo.

The chain is built from TRBV27 and TRBJ1-3; D is uncertain. V was pared by 6 bases and J by 0 bases, with 9 bases between. The CDR3 runs to 14 residues. Per germline, CDR1 MNHEY and CDR2 SMNVEV (reference sequence). The CDR3 nucleotides read TGTGCCAGCAGGGCAGCGAGCTCTGGAAACACCATATATTTT. This codes for CASRAASSGNTIYF.

The gene calls are TRBV5-6 and TRBJ1-2; D perhaps matches TRBD1 (5 bases). The CDR3 has 18 amino acids. Germline V CDR1 and CDR2: SGHDT, YYEEEE. Trimming shortened V by 1 base and J by 2 bases, and 21 bases separated the two germline ends. The CDR3 region is CASSLIPRRTTANYGYTF. CDR3 bases: TGTGCCAGCAGCTTGATCCCTCGACGAACGACAGCGAACTATGGCTACACCTTC. The full variable domain, in which reference TRBV5-6 and TRBJ1-2 provide the parts outside the CDR3, is DAGVTQSPTHLIKTRGQQVTLRCSPKSGHDTVSWYQQALGQGPQFIFQYYEEEERQRGNFPDRFSGHQFPNYSSELNVNALLLGDSALYLCASSLIPRRTTANYGYTFGSGTRLTVV.

This sequence joins TRBV28 and TRBJ1-2; D is ambiguous. This CDR3 is built from 11 residues. Between the trimmed V and J ends, which lost 4 bases and 3 bases, there was a span of 3 bases. Germline V gene sequence: CDR1 MDHEN, CDR2 SYDVKM. CDR3 in DNA: TGTGCCAGCAGTTCGGACTATGGCTACACCTTC. Encoded protein: CASSSDYGYTF.

This clone was seen a handful of times. The rearrangement links TRBV6-5 to TRBJ1-5; a weak D match, TRBD1 (5 bases). Looked up from germline, CDR1 is MNHEY and CDR2 is SVGAGI. V was cut by 0 bases and J by 6 bases, with 12 bases left in between. The CDR3 contains 15 residues. CDR3 sequence: CASSYSSGAGQPQHF. CDR3 in DNA: TGTGCCAGCAGTTACTCTTCCGGGGCCGGTCAGCCCCAGCATTTT.

The V call is TRBV27, the J call TRBJ1-6; D is unresolved. The CDR3 length is 17 residues. Germline values: CDR1 MNHEY, CDR2 SMNVEV (reference sequence). Deletions cut 5 bases from V and 0 bases from J, with 14 bases between. CDR3 coding DNA: TGTGCCAGCAGTCTAGGGCGGCCAAGCTCCTATAATTCACCCCTCCACTTT. Protein product: CASSLGRPSSYNSPLHF.

This chain connects TRBV4-1 to TRBJ1-2; 8 bases line up with TRBD1. The germline CDR1 and CDR2 sequences are MGHRA and YSYEKL. There are 15 residues in the CDR3. Trimming cost V 1 base and J 3 bases; bases outside gene matches: 4. In nucleotides, the CDR3 is TGCGCCAGCAGCCAAGGGGGGACAGGCCACTATGGCTACACCTTC. Amino acids: CASSQGGTGHYGYTF.

The gene calls are TRBV12-3 or TRBV12-4 and TRBJ2-7; D perhaps matches TRBD1 (6 bases). This CDR3 is 13 amino acids long. V was pared by 5 bases and J by 5 bases, with 13 bases between. The CDR3 loop is CASSQGLGDEQYF. The CDR3 nucleotides read TGTGCCAGCAGTCAGGGGCTGGGGGACGAGCAGTACTTC.

This chain connects TRBV6-5 to TRBJ2-5; D perhaps matches TRBD1 (6 bases). The germline V and J ends were trimmed by 0 bases and 3 bases, with 8 bases remaining between them. In germline, CDR1 is MNHEY, CDR2 SVGAGI. CDR3 length: 14 amino acids. CDR3 region: CASSYSWTEETQYF. CDR3 DNA sequence: TGTGCCAGCAGTTACTCCTGGACAGAAGAGACCCAGTACTTC.

The V call is TRBV7-8, the J call TRBJ2-2; D call uncertain. The CDR3 length is 16 residues. Trimming stripped 2 bases from V and 0 bases from J, with 10 bases between. CDR1 SGHVS and CDR2 FQNEAQ come from the germline V gene. Here the CDR3 DNA reads TGTGCCAGCAGCTTATTATTGGGATCGAACACCGGGGAGCTGTTTTTT. It yields the protein CASSLLLGSNTGELFF. Filled out from reference TRBV7-8 and TRBJ2-2, the complete variable domain reads GAGVSQSPRYKVAKRGQDVALRCDPISGHVSLFWYQQALGQGPEFLTYFQNEAQLDKSGLPSDRFFAERPEGSVSTLKIQRTQQEDSAVYLCASSLLLGSNTGELFFGEGSRLTVL.

The V call is TRBV15, the J call TRBJ1-4; D call uncertain. CDR3 length: 14 residues. V was clipped by 4 bases and J by 6 bases, with 12 bases between them. Germline assignment: CDR1 LNHNV and CDR2 YYDKDF (reference sequence). In DNA form, the CDR3 reads TGTGCCACCAGCACACCCGGGTTCTATGAAAAACTGTTTTTT. Amino acids: CATSTPGFYEKLFF.

The rearrangement joins TRBV11-2 to TRBJ2-3; D is perhaps TRBD1 (6 bases). This CDR3 is built from 15 residues. V lost 7 bases and J 0 bases, leaving 14 bases between the germline ends. Germline CDR1 and CDR2: SGHAT and FQNNGV. The chain's CDR3 is CASMLTGGSTDTQYF. The CDR3 DNA follows: TGTGCCAGCATGCTAACTGGGGGCAGCACAGATACGCAGTATTTT.